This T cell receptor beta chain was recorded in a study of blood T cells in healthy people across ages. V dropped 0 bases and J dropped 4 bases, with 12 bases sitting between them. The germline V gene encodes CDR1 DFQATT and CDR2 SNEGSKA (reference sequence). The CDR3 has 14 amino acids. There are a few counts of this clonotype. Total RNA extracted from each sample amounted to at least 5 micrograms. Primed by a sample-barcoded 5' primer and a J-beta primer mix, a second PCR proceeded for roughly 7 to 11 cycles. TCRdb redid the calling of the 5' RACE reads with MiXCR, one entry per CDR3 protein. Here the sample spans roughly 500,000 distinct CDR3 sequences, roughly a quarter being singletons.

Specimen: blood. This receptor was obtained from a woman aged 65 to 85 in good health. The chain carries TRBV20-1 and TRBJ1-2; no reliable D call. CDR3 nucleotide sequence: TGCAGTGCTAGAGAGTTACGGCCCGCCTATGGCTACACCTTC. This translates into CSARELRPAYGYTF.